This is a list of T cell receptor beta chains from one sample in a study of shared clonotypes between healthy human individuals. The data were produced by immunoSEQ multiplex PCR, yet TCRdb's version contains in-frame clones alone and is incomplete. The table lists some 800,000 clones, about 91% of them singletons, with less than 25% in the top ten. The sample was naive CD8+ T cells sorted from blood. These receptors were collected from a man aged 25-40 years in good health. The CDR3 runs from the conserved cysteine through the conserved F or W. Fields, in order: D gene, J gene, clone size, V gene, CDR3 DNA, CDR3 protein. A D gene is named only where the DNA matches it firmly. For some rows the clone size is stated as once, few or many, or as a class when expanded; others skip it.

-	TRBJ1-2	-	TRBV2	TGTGCCAACAGGGACCTCGTGCAAGGCTACACCTTC	CANRDLVQGYTF
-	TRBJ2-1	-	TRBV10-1	TGCGCCAGCAGTGAGTCGATTAGCTCCTACAATGAGCAGTTCTTC	CASSESISSYNEQFF
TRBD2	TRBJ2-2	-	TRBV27	TGTGCCAGCAGTCCGCCAGCGGGGGTGAACACCGGGGAGCTGTTTTTT	CASSPPAGVNTGELFF
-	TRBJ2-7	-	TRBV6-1	TGTGCCAGCAGTCTTCCCATTTACGAGCAGTACTTC	CASSLPIYEQYF
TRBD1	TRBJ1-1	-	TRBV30	TGTGCCTTACATGGGACAGGGGCGCACGGAGCTTTCTTT	CALHGTGAHGAFF
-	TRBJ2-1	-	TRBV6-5	TGTGCCAGCAGTTTTTCCGGACTGGCCTCCTACAATGAGCAGTTCTTC	CASSFSGLASYNEQFF
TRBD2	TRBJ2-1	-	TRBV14	TGTGCCAGCAGACCCGGGACTAGCGTTGCCTCCTACAATGAGCAGTTCTTC	CASRPGTSVASYNEQFF
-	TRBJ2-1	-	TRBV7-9	TGTGCCAGCAGCTGGGACCCCAAAGGGGAGCAGTTCTTC	CASSWDPKGEQFF
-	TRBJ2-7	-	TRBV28	TGTGCCAGCAGTTGGGAGACTTCCTCCTACGAGCAGTACTTC	CASSWETSSYEQYF
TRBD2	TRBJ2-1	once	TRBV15	TGTGCCACCAGCCCCAGGACTAGCGGGAGATACAATGAGCAGTTCTTC	CATSPRTSGRYNEQFF
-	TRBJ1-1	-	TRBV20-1	TGCAGTGCTAGAGAGGCAGAAGCTTTCTTT	CSAREAEAFF
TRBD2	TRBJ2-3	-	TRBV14	TGTGCCAGCAGCCAAGAGGGACTAGCTGCAGATACGCAGTATTTT	CASSQEGLAADTQYF
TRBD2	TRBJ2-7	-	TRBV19	TGTGCCAGTAGTAGTGTAGCGGGAAACGAGCAGTACTTC	CASSSVAGNEQYF
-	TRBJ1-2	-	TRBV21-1	TGTGCCAGCAGCAAAGCTGATTATCCTATAGCTCCACCCGACTATGGCTACACCTTC	CASSKADYPIAPPDYGYTF
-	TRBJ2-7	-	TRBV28	TGTGCCAGCAGCCTCCTCCCGGGGCCTTCCTACGAGCAGTACTTC	CASSLLPGPSYEQYF
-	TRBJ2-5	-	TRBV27	TGTGCCAGCAGTCCCTTTTCGGGCAGGGGGAGGGAGACCCAGTACTTC	CASSPFSGRGRETQYF
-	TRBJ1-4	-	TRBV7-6	TGTGCCAGCAGCCCGACCCCTCCAGCTGAAAAACTGTTTTTT	CASSPTPPAEKLFF
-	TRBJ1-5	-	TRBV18	TGTGCCAGCTCACCCTATCCCGACAGTAGCAACAATCAGCCCCAGCATTTT	CASSPYPDSSNNQPQHF
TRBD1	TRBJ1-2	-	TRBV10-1	TGCGCCAGCAGTGAGTACCAGACAGGGGGCACCTATGGCTACACCTTC	CASSEYQTGGTYGYTF
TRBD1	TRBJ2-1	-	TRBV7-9	TGTGCCAGCAGCCTAGAAGGAGGACAGGGGTTCTGGAATGAGCAGTTCTTC	CASSLEGGQGFWNEQFF
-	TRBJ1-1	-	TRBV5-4	TGTGCCAGCAGCTTGAACACTGAAGCTTTCTTT	CASSLNTEAFF
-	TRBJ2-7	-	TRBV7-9	TGTGCCAGCAGCAGGCTGGACAGCATGACCTACGAGCAGTACTTC	CASSRLDSMTYEQYF
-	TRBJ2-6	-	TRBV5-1	TGCGCCAGCAGCTTTACCAGCGGACCCCACTCTGGGGCCAACGTCCTGACTTTC	CASSFTSGPHSGANVLTF
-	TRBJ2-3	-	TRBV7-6	TGTGCCAGCAGCTTAATGGTTAGTTGGGGGTCAGATACGCAGTATTTT	CASSLMVSWGSDTQYF
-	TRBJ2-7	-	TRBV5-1	TGCGCCAGCAGCTTGGAGGGGGGTGGAGTCTACGAGCAGTACTTC	CASSLEGGGVYEQYF
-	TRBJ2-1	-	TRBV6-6	TGTGCCAGCAGTGCACCCCTCGATGAGCAGTTCTTC	CASSAPLDEQFF
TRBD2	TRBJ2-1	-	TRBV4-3	TGCGCCAGCAGCCACCGCCGGGACCCGGGACTAGCGGGAGATAATGAGCAGTTCTTC	CASSHRRDPGLAGDNEQFF
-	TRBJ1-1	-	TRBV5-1	TGCGCCAGCAGCTTGAAGGTCATGAACACTGAAGCTTTCTTT	CASSLKVMNTEAFF
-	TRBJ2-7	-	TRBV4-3	TGCGCCAGCAGCCTCGGAACCTTTGACGGGCTCGAGCAGTACTTC	CASSLGTFDGLEQYF
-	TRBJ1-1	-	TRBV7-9	TGTGCCAGCAGCTTAGTAAGCCACGTGAGAACTGAAGCTTTCTTT	CASSLVSHVRTEAFF
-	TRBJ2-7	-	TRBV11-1	TGTGCCAGCAGCGGTCACATGTTCTCTCTCTACGAGCAGTACTTC	CASSGHMFSLYEQYF
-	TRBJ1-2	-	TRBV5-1	TGCGCCAGCAGCTTGGTGGTCAACGGCGGCTATGGCTACACCTTC	CASSLVVNGGYGYTF
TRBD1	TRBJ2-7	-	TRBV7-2	TGTGCCAGCAGCCCGGGACAGGGCTACGAGCAGTACTTC	CASSPGQGYEQYF
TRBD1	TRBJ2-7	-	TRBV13	TGTGCCAGCAGCCCCGGGACAGGTGATAATCCCTACGAGCAGTACTTC	CASSPGTGDNPYEQYF
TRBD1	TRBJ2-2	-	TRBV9	TGTGCCAGCAGCGATACGAAGACAGGGGGCGCTTTAAACACCGGGGAGCTGTTTTTT	CASSDTKTGGALNTGELFF
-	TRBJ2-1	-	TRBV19	TGTGCCAGTAGTATAGTCTGGTTGGATGAGCAGTTCTTC	CASSIVWLDEQFF
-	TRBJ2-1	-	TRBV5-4	TGTGCCAGCAGCTGGAAAGGTGGTGGCGATGAGCAGTTCTTC	CASSWKGGGDEQFF
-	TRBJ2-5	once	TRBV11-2	TGTGCCAGCAGCTTAGGCGCAGGGGGGCCGATGGAGACCCAGTACTTC	CASSLGAGGPMETQYF
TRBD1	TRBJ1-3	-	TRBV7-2	TGTGCCAGCTCTCTCACTAGGGGGCTGACTGGAAACACCATATATTTT	CASSLTRGLTGNTIYF
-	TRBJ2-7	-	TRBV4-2	TGTGCCAGCAGCCGAACTTCGGGCAGCTCCTACGAGCAGTACTTC	CASSRTSGSSYEQYF
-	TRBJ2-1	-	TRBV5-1	TGCGCCAGCAGCACGGACGGGTACAATGAGCAGTTCTTC	CASSTDGYNEQFF
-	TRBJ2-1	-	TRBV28	TGTGCCAGCAGTACAGGGAATGAGCAGTTCTTC	CASSTGNEQFF
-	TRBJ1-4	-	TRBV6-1	TGTGCCAGCAGTGAGAGTCCGACAGCAACTAATGAAAAACTGTTTTTT	CASSESPTATNEKLFF
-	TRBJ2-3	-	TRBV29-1	TGCAGCGTTGACACGGACCTACTAGCTACAGATACGCAGTATTTT	CSVDTDLLATDTQYF